The 13 T cell receptor beta chains given below trace back to one sample, sequenced in a study of cytomegalovirus exposure and HLA in healthy donors. The data were produced by immunoSEQ multiplex PCR, yet TCRdb's version contains in-frame clones alone and is incomplete. The data show a few hundred thousand clones, with 88% seen just once and 2.9% held by the top ten. Sequenced sample: PBMCs. These receptors all stem from a woman under 30 in good health and CMV-seronegative.

Of note for this clone: Other DNA variants within this sample encode the same CDR3. The chain links TRBV27 to TRBJ2-7, with D perhaps TRBD1 (6 bases). The ends were cut back, 3 bases at V and 4 bases at J, with 13 bases in the middle. Germline CDR1 is MNHEY and CDR2 is SMNVEV (reference sequence). The CDR3 is 14 amino acids. In DNA form, the CDR3 reads TGTGCCAGCAGTTTGGGGCAGGGGTCATACGAGCAGTACTTC. It specifies CASSLGQGSYEQYF.

The chain uses TRBV15 and TRBJ2-1; D unclear. This CDR3 has 16 amino acids. The germline CDR1 and CDR2 sequences are LNHNV and YYDKDF (reference sequence). Between the trimmed V and J ends, which lost 0 bases and 0 bases, there was a span of 9 bases. The CDR3 is CATSRDLGYSYNEQFF. The CDR3 bases are TGTGCCACCAGCAGAGATCTGGGCTACTCCTACAATGAGCAGTTCTTC.

The V gene is TRBV4-1, the J gene TRBJ2-5; 7 bases fit TRBD2. The CDR3 length is 17 residues. Germline-derived CDR1 and CDR2 are MGHRA and YSYEKL. V lost 3 bases, J lost 4 bases, and 14 bases stayed unmatched. Written as DNA, the CDR3 is TGCGCCAGCAGCCAGGGAGTACGCGGGAGTAGGGGAGAGACCCAGTACTTC. It encodes CASSQGVRGSRGETQYF.

The rearrangement links TRBV19 to TRBJ2-3, with a weak D call TRBD2 (5 bases). V lost 10 bases to trimming and J lost 0 bases, with 17 bases between them. Germline V gene data show CDR1 as LNHDA and CDR2 as SQIVND (reference sequence). The CDR3 consists of 15 residues. CDR3 sequence: CATSLAAVSTDTQYF. CDR3 nucleotides: TGTGCCACCAGCTTGGCAGCGGTTAGCACAGATACGCAGTATTTT.

The V and J genes are TRBV2 and TRBJ1-5, with D possibly TRBD1 on 5 matching bases. CDR1 is SNHLY and CDR2 is FYNNEI in the germline V gene. Between the trimmed V and J ends, which lost 3 bases and 5 bases, there was a span of 14 bases. This CDR3 spans 15 amino acids. For the CDR3, the DNA is TGTGCCAGCAGTGACGGGAGGCGCAGGGATCAGCCCCAGCATTTT. The encoded protein is CASSDGRRRDQPQHF.

This chain links TRBV9 with TRBJ2-3, with 9 bases fitting TRBD2. The trim removed 3 bases at V and 2 bases at J, leaving 7 bases unmatched. Per germline, CDR1 SGDLS and CDR2 YYNGEE. This CDR3 is built from 16 residues. CDR3 amino acids: CASSDHVAGATDTQYF. CDR3 nucleotides: TGTGCCAGCAGCGACCATGTAGCGGGAGCCACAGATACGCAGTATTTT.

This clone was seen only once. The chain links TRBV5-1 to TRBJ2-1, with TRBD1 as a possible D gene (5 bases). Germline assignment: CDR1 SGHRS and CDR2 YFSETQ. V lost 5 bases, J lost 5 bases, and 11 bases lay in between. The CDR3 totals 13 residues. This CDR3 reads CASRTGHNNEQFF. In DNA, the CDR3 is TGCGCCAGCAGGACCGGACACAACAATGAGCAGTTCTTC.

The genes are TRBV19 and TRBJ2-2; D call uncertain. Trimming removed 7 bases at V and 6 bases at J, with 15 bases between. Looked up from germline, CDR1 is LNHDA and CDR2 is SQIVND (reference sequence). This CDR3 has 14 amino acids. The CDR3 DNA is TGTGCCAGTACGTCGTTAGTGATTTCCGGGGAGCTGTTTTTT. Translating it yields CASTSLVISGELFF.

V usage is TRBV9 and J usage is TRBJ2-2, with a tentative D call TRBD2 (6 bases). The germline V gene encodes CDR1 SGDLS and CDR2 YYNGEE. The CDR3 totals 14 residues. Trimming took 3 bases from V and 5 from J, leaving 11 bases between them. DNA for the CDR3: TGTGCCAGCAGCGCACAAGGAGGGACCGGGGAGCTGTTTTTT. It is translated as CASSAQGGTGELFF.

The chain carries TRBV29-1 and TRBJ2-7; TRBD1 agrees at 8 bases. The germline V gene has CDR1 SQVTM and CDR2 ANQGSEA. V dropped 0 bases and J dropped 3; count of bases not matched to a gene: 7. The CDR3 is made up of 15 amino acids. The CDR3 DNA is TGCAGCGTTGAAGATCTGACAGGGGAGGACTACGAGCAGTACTTC. Encoded protein: CSVEDLTGEDYEQYF.

The rearrangement joins TRBV7-2 to TRBJ2-1, with 14 bases aligning to TRBD2. There are 17 residues in the CDR3. CDR1 and CDR2 (germline): SGHTA, FQGNSA. J lost 15 bases, V lost 3 bases, and 16 bases had no gene match. The CDR3 spells CASSLAPPGTSGSDGFF. The CDR3 coding sequence is TGTGCCAGCAGCTTGGCCCCTCCCGGGACTAGCGGGAGCGACGGGTTCTTC.

Only one count was recorded for this clone. This chain joins TRBV21-1 and TRBJ1-2; the listed D gene, TRBD1, was not tested against the DNA. TRBV21-1 is marked as a pseudogene. The CDR3 contains 14 residues. CDR3 coding DNA: TGTGCCAGCCCCTCATGGGACAGGGTGTATGGCTACACCTTC. Its protein is CASPSWDRVYGYTF.

The chain joins TRBV5-1 to TRBJ2-1; D may be TRBD2 (5 bases). Germline V CDR1 and CDR2: SGHRS, YFSETQ. Trimming stripped 0 bases from V and 8 bases from J, with 15 bases between. This CDR3 region has 15 residues. CDR3 protein: CASSLEAQAGYEQFF. The CDR3 bases are TGCGCCAGCAGCTTGGAGGCTCAGGCGGGCTATGAGCAGTTCTTC.